The 19 T cell receptor beta chains below come from one sample, sequenced in a study of T cells in Graves' hyperthyroidism and ophthalmopathy. The source material, RNA transcripts, was used to amplify TCR beta CDR3 regions. The HTBI primer set was used in a first-round RT-PCR of the TCR CDR3. TCRdb processed the multiplex PCR reads anew with MiXCR; each CDR3 protein has one entry. The sample yields 200,000 to 250,000 distinct CDR3 sequences, about 15% seen once. Sequenced: blood. The receptors were sampled from a man aged 50-59 years with Graves' hyperthyroidism.

V gene TRBV30 combines with J gene TRBJ2-7; 9 bases align to TRBD2. The CDR3 length is 14 residues. The V segment lost 3 bases and the J segment 0 bases; nucleotides outside the gene matches: 3. From germline, CDR1 is GTSNPN and CDR2 SVGIG (reference sequence). The CDR3 reads CAWRRLADSYEQYF. CDR3 sequence (DNA): TGTGCCTGGAGAAGACTAGCGGACTCCTACGAGCAGTACTTC.

The gene calls are TRBV4-2 and TRBJ2-1, with 15 bases that match TRBD2. Per the germline V gene, CDR1 is LGHNA and CDR2 is YNFKEQ. Losses at the gene ends were 2 bases for V and 6 bases for J; bases not matched to a gene: 5. This CDR3 has 17 residues. The CDR3, as DNA: TGTGCCAGCAGCCAACCGCCGGGACTAGCGGGAGGCAATGAGCAGTTCTTC. Protein product: CASSQPPGLAGGNEQFF.

Comments on this clonotype: A single base separates this from a much larger clone, so it may be a read error. The chain uses TRBV5-8 and TRBJ2-3, with TRBD1 matching 12 bases. Germline CDR1 SGHTS, CDR2 YDEGEE. With V trimmed by 1 base and J by 4 bases, 4 bases remained unmatched. This CDR3 region has 16 residues. CDR3 in amino acids: CASSLPGQGAPDTQYF. For the CDR3, the DNA is TGTGCCAGCAGCTTGCCGGGACAGGGGGCGCCAGATACGCAGTATTTT.

This clonotype was detected ten times or more. The CDR3 here is CASRLDPRGTQYF. The CDR3 DNA sequence: TGTGCCAGCAGACTAGATCCCCGCGGGACCCAGTACTTC. The chain couples TRBV3-1 to TRBJ2-5; D is possibly TRBD2 (5 bases). CDR3 size: 13 residues. The V gene lost 6 bases and the J gene lost 7 bases, with 15 bases spanning the gap. Germline CDR1 and CDR2: LGHDT and YNNKEL (reference sequence).

The chain joins TRBV2 to TRBJ2-2; 10 bases are shared with TRBD2. J gave up 1 base and V 6 bases, and 14 bases lay outside the gene matches. CDR3 length equals 19 residues. Germline assignment: CDR1 SNHLY and CDR2 FYNNEI. CDR3 sequence: CASRGPTSGKFQNTGELFF. The CDR3 DNA reads as TGTGCCAGCAGGGGACCCACTAGCGGGAAATTCCAGAACACCGGGGAGCTGTTTTTT. Based on the CDR3 plus reference TRBV2 and TRBJ2-2, the full variable domain is EPEVTQTPSHQVTQMGQEVILRCVPISNHLYFYWYRQILGQKVEFLVSFYNNEISEKSEIFDDQFSVERPDGSNFTLKIRSTKLEDSAMYFCASRGPTSGKFQNTGELFFGEGSRLTVL.

V is TRBV12-5 and J is TRBJ2-1; the D is unclear. CDR1 is LGHNT and CDR2 is FRNRAP in the germline V gene. Deletions cut 1 base from V and 3 bases from J, with 4 bases between. CDR3 length equals 13 residues. The CDR3 sequence: CASGLDYYNEQFF. The CDR3 bases are TGTGCTAGTGGTTTGGACTACTACAATGAGCAGTTCTTC.

This clonotype has a handful of counts. J is TRBJ2-6 and V is TRBV29-1; D remains unclear. Trimming removed 5 bases at V and 2 bases at J, with 10 bases between. Per the germline V gene, CDR1 is SQVTM and CDR2 is ANQGSEA. The length of the CDR3 is 14 residues. CDR3 amino acids: CSVSSGTGANVLTF. In DNA form, the CDR3 reads TGCAGCGTTTCATCGGGCACTGGGGCCAACGTCCTGACTTTC.

On this clonotype: A clone one base away is much larger, so this may be a read error. The CDR3 does not end in the conserved phenylalanine or tryptophan, so this is likely a read error. The chain has TRBV20-1 and TRBJ2-1; TRBD1 matches 10 bases. Germline V gene sequence: CDR1 DFQATT, CDR2 SNEGSKA (reference sequence). The CDR3 runs to 14 residues. Trimming cost V 3 bases and J 3 bases; bases outside gene matches: 2. Here the CDR3 reads CSARGTGDYNEQFS. As DNA, the CDR3 is TGCAGTGCTAGGGGGACAGGGGACTACAATGAGCAGTTCTCC.

There are many counts of this clonotype. The chain links TRBV7-2 to TRBJ2-3; 9 bases match TRBD1. The V gene's germline CDR1 is SGHTA and CDR2 FQGNSA. This CDR3 region has 14 residues. Unmatched junction bases numbered 4, after V lost 7 bases and J lost 2 bases. The CDR3: CASKRDRDTDTQYF. As DNA, the CDR3 is TGTGCCAGCAAACGGGACAGGGACACAGATACGCAGTATTTT.

The DNA of the CDR3 is TGTGCCAGTCGTGACAGGCTTACTGGAAACACCATATATTTT. Protein product: CASRDRLTGNTIYF. The chain joins TRBV19 to TRBJ1-3; tentatively, D is TRBD1 (6 bases). The CDR3 is 14 amino acids. With 8 bases removed from V and 2 bases from J, the gap between germline ends came to 13 bases. Germline CDR1 and CDR2: LNHDA and SQIVND (reference sequence).

The rearrangement joins TRBV5-6 to TRBJ2-1; perhaps TRBD1 as D (5 bases). The CDR3 sequence is 15 residues long. Germline lookup yields CDR1 SGHDT and CDR2 YYEEEE. Trimming removed 0 bases from V and 4 bases from J, with 11 bases in between. CDR3 bases: TGTGCCAGCAGCTTGGTCCAGGGATTGTACAATGAGCAGTTCTTC. This sequence encodes CASSLVQGLYNEQFF.

This clonotype was seen ten or more times. The J gene is TRBJ2-3, the V gene TRBV7-2; possible D gene TRBD2, 6 bases. V dropped 3 bases and J dropped 4 bases, with 14 bases sitting between them. The CDR3 totals 15 residues. CDR1 and CDR2 from the germline V gene are SGHTA and FQGNSA. The CDR3 loop is CASSFGTGGADTQYF. The CDR3 bases are TGTGCCAGCAGCTTTGGGACCGGCGGGGCAGATACGCAGTATTTT. Full variable domain (missing parts from reference TRBV7-2 and TRBJ2-3): GAGVSQSPSNKVTEKGKDVELRCDPISGHTALYWYRQSLGQGLEFLIYFQGNSAPDKSGLPSDRFSAERTGGSVSTLTIQRTQQEDSAVYLCASSFGTGGADTQYFGPGTRLTVL.

This chain links TRBV27 with TRBJ2-5; D tentatively fits TRBD1 or TRBD2 (5 bases each). This CDR3 is 13 amino acids long. CDR1 is MNHEY, CDR2 SMNVEV, per germline (reference sequence). The V end lost 6 bases, the J end lost 1 base, and 9 bases lay between the germline ends. The CDR3 loop reads CASRGEPQETQYF. For the CDR3, the DNA is TGTGCCAGCAGGGGGGAGCCCCAAGAGACCCAGTACTTC.

This clonotype was seen ten or more times. The J gene is TRBJ2-1, the V gene TRBV11-3; D tentatively fits TRBD1 or TRBD2 (5 bases each). This CDR3 is built from 13 residues. Germline CDR1 and CDR2: SGHNT and YENEEA. V dropped 3 bases and J dropped 7 bases, with 10 bases sitting between them. Written as DNA, the CDR3 is TGTGCCAGCAGCTTGGGGGAGCGGAATGAGCAGTTCTTC. This gives the protein CASSLGERNEQFF.

The gene calls are TRBV5-6 and TRBJ1-1; D gene ambiguous. V lost 4 bases and J 1 base, leaving 8 bases between the germline ends. Germline V gives CDR1 SGHDT, CDR2 YYEEEE. CDR3 size: 13 residues. CDR3 protein: CASSPTQNTEAFF. The CDR3 DNA is TGTGCCAGCAGCCCGACACAGAACACTGAAGCTTTCTTT.

About this clonotype: A much larger clonotype is one base distant, so this may be a read error. The rearrangement links TRBV6-1 to TRBJ1-2; D is undetermined. This CDR3 comprises 15 residues. Per germline, CDR1 MNHNS and CDR2 SASEGT. V lost 6 bases, J lost 1 base, and 15 bases lay in between. CDR3 loop: CASRDDGSFNYGYTF. As DNA, the CDR3 is TGTGCCAGCAGGGATGACGGATCCTTTAACTATGGCTACACCTTC.

This clonotype was counted only a few times. The chain links TRBV19 to TRBJ2-5; TRBD2 matches at 12 bases. With 3 bases clipped from V and 4 bases from J, the junction kept 9 bases outside the gene matches. Germline lookup yields CDR1 LNHDA and CDR2 SQIVND (reference sequence). The CDR3 has 17 amino acids. The CDR3 reads CASSMRRLAGVLETQYF. The DNA for the CDR3 is TGTGCCAGTAGTATGAGGAGACTAGCGGGAGTGTTAGAGACCCAGTACTTC.

The sample holds many counts of this clonotype. V is TRBV7-8 and J is TRBJ2-5, with D possibly being TRBD2 (5 bases). V was clipped by 3 bases and J by 2 bases, with 7 bases between them. This CDR3 has 13 residues. The germline CDR1 and CDR2 sequences are SGHVS and FQNEAQ. The CDR3 sequence is CASSLDWQETQYF. CDR3 sequence (DNA): TGTGCCAGCAGCTTGGACTGGCAAGAGACCCAGTACTTC.

The chain is built from TRBV12-3 or TRBV12-4 and TRBJ1-2; D remains ambiguous. The CDR3 is 15 amino acids. V gave up 5 bases and J gave up 0 bases, with 13 bases separating them. DNA for the CDR3: TGTGCCAGCAGTCCCCGACGGAGAGCTAACTATGGCTACACCTTC. It is translated as CASSPRRRANYGYTF.